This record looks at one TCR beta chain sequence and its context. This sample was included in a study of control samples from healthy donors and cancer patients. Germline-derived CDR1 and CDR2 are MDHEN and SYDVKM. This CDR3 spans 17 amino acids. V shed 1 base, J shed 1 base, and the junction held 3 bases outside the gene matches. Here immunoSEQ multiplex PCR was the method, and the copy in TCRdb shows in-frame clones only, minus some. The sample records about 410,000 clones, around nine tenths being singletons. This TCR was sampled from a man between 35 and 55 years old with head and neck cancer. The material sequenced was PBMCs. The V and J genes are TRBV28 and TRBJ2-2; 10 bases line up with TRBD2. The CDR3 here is CASSLSGLAENTGELFF. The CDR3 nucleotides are TGTGCCAGCAGTTTATCTGGACTAGCGGAGAACACCGGGGAGCTGTTTTTT. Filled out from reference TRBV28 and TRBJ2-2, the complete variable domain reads DVKVTQSSRYLVKRTGEKVFLECVQDMDHENMFWYRQDPGLGLRLIYFSYDVKMKEKGDIPEGYSVSREKKERFSLILESASTNQTSMYLCASSLSGLAENTGELFFGEGSRLTVL.